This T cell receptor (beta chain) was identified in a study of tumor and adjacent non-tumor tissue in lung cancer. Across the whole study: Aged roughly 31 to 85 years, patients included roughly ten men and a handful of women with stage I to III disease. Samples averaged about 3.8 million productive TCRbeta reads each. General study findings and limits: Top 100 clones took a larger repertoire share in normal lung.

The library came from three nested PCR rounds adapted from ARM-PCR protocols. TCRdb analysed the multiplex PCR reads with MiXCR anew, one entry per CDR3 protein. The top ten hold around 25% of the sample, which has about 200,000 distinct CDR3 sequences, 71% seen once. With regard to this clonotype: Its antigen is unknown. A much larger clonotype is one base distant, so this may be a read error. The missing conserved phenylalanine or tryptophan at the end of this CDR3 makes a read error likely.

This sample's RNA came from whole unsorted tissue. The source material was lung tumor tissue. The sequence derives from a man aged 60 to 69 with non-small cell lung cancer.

CDR3 sequence (DNA): TGCAGTGCCAGAGAACAGGAGACAGCTTATAGCAATCAGCCCCAGCATTCT. Its translation: CSAREQETAYSNQPQHS. This chain links TRBV20-1 with TRBJ1-5; D may be TRBD1 (5 bases). Germline CDR1 DFQATT, CDR2 SNEGSKA (reference sequence). The CDR3 totals 17 residues.